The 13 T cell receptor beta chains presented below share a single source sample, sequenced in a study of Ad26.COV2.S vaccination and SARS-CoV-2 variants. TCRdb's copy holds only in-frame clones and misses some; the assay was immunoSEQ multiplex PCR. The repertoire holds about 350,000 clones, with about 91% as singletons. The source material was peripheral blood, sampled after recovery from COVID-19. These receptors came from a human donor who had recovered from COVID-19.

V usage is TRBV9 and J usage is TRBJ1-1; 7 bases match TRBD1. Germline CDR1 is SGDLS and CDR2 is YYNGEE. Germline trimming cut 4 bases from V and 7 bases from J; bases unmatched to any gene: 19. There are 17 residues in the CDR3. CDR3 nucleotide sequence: TGTGCCAGCAGCCTTCTTCAGGGACAGAGGGTGAATAATGAAGCTTTCTTT. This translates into CASSLLQGQRVNNEAFF.

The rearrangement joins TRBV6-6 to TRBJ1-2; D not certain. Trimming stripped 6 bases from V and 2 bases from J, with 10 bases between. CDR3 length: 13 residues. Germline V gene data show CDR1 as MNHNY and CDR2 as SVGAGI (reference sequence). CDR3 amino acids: CASSSTKNYGYTF. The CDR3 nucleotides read TGTGCCAGCAGCTCTACGAAGAACTATGGCTACACCTTC.

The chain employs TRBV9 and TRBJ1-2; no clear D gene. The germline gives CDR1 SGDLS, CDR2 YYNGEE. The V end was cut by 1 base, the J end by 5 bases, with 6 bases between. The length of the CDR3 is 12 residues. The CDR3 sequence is CASSVIGYGYTF. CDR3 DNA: TGTGCCAGCAGCGTAATAGGTTATGGCTACACCTTC. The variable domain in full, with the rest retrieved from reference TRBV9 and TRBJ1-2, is DSGVTQTPKHLITATGQRVTLRCSPRSGDLSVYWYQQSLDQGLQFLIQYYNGEERAKGNILERFSAQQFPDLHSELNLSSLELGDSALYFCASSVIGYGYTFGSGTRLTVV.

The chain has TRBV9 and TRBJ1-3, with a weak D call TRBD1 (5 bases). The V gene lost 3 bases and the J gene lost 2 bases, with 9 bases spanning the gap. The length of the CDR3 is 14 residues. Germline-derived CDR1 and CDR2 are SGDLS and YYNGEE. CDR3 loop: CASSGRGAGNTIYF. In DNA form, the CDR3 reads TGTGCCAGCAGCGGACGAGGGGCTGGAAACACCATATATTTT. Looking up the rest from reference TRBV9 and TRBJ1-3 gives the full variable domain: DSGVTQTPKHLITATGQRVTLRCSPRSGDLSVYWYQQSLDQGLQFLIQYYNGEERAKGNILERFSAQQFPDLHSELNLSSLELGDSALYFCASSGRGAGNTIYFGEGSWLTVV.

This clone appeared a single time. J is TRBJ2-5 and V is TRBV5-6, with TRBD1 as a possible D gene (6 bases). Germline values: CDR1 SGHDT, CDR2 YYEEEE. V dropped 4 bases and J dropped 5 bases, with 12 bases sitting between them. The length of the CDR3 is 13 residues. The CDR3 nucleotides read TGTGCCAGCAGCCCGGACAGACGGGAGACCCAGTACTTC. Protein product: CASSPDRRETQYF.

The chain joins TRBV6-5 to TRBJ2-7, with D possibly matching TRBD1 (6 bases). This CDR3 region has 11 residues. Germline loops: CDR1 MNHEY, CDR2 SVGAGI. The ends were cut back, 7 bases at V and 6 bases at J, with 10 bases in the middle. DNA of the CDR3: TGTGCCAGCACCCAGGGGTTCGAGCAGTACTTC. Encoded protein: CASTQGFEQYF.

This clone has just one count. The CDR3 protein is CASSPNVYGYTF. CDR3 DNA: TGTGCCAGCAGCCCGAACGTCTATGGCTACACCTTC. The chain has TRBV7-3 and TRBJ1-2; D gene unclear. Trimming took off 5 bases at V and 4 bases at J, with 8 bases between the two ends. Germline loops: CDR1 SGHTA, CDR2 FQGTGA. The CDR3 is 12 residues long.

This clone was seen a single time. The CDR3 coding sequence is TGTGCCAGCAGTGAAATAAGTGGGGCAGGGCCCCCCGGGGAGCTGTTTTTT. Translated: CASSEISGAGPPGELFF. The chain links TRBV25-1 to TRBJ2-2; a weak D match, TRBD1 (5 bases). There are 17 residues in the CDR3. CDR1 is MGHDK and CDR2 is SYGVNS in the germline V gene. V was pared by 2 bases and J by 6 bases, with 19 bases between. Variable domain in full (rest from reference TRBV25-1 and TRBJ2-2): EADIYQTPRYLVIGTGKKITLECSQTMGHDKMYWYQQDPGMELHLIHYSYGVNSTEKGDLSSESTVSRIRTEHFPLTLESARPSHTSQYLCASSEISGAGPPGELFFGEGSRLTVL.

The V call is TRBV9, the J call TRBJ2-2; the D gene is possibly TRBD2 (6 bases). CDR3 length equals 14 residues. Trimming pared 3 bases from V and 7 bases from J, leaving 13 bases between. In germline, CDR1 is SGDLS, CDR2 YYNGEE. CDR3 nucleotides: TGTGCCAGCAGCGGACTACCCGGGGGCGGGGAGCTGTTTTTT. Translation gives CASSGLPGGGELFF.

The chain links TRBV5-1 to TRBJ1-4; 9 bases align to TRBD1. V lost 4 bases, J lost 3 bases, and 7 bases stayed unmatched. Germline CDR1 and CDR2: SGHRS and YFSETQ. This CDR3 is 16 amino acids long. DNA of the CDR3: TGCGCCAGCAGCGGACAGGGGTGGGCAGCTAATGAAAAACTGTTTTTT. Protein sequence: CASSGQGWAANEKLFF.

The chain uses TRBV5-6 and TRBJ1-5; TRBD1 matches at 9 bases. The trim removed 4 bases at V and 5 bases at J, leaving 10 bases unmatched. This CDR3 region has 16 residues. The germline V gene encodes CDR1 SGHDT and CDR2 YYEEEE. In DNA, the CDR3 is TGTGCCAGCAGCGGAAGACAGGGGGTAACAGATCAGCCCCAGCATTTT. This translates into CASSGRQGVTDQPQHF.

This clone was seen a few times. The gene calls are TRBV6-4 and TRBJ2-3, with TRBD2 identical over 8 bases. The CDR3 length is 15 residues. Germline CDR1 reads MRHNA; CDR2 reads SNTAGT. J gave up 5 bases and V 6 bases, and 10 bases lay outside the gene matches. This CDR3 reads CASRPTSGGGDTQYF. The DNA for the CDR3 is TGTGCCAGCAGGCCTACTAGCGGAGGGGGAGATACGCAGTATTTT.

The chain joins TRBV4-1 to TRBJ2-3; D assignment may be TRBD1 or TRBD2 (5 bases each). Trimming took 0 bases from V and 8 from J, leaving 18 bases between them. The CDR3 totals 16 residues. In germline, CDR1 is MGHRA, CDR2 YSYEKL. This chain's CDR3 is CASSQERGRGQGTQYF. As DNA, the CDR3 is TGCGCCAGCAGCCAAGAGCGTGGACGGGGCCAAGGTACGCAGTATTTT.